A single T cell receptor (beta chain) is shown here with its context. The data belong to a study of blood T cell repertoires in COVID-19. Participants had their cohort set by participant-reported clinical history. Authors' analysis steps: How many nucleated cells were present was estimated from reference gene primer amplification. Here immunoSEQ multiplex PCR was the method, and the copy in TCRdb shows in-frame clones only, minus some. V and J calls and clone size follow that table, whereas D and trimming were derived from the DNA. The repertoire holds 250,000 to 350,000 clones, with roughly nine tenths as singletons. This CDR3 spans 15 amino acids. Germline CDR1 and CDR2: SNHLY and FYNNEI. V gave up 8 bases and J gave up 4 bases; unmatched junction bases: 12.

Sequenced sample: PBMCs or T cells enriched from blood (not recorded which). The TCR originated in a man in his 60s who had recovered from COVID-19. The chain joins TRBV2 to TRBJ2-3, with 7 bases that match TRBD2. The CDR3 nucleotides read TGTGCCAGCGGACTGCCCAGCGGGAACTCAGATACGCAGTATTTT. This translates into CASGLPSGNSDTQYF.